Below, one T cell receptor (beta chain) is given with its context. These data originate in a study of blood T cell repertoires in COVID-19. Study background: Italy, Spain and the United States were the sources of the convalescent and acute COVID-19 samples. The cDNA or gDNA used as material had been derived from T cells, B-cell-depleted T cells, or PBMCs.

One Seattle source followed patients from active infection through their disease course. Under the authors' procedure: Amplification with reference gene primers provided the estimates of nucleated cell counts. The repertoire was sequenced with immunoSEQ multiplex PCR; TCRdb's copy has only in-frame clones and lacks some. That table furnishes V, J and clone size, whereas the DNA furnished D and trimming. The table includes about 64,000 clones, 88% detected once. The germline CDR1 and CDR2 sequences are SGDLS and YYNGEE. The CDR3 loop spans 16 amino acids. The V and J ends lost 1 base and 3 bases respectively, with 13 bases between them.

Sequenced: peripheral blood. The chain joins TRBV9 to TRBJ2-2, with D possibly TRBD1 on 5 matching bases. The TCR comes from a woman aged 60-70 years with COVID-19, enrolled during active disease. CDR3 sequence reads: CASSVSPRADTGELFF. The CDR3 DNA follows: TGTGCCAGCAGCGTATCCCCCAGGGCGGACACCGGGGAGCTGTTTTTT.